The table lists the clone carrying this TCR beta chain with a count of one. This sample is part of a study of blood T cell repertoires in COVID-19. Study overall: PBMCs, B-cell-depleted T cells, or T cells were the source of the cDNA or gDNA that made up the material.

This table comes from immunoSEQ multiplex PCR, and its TCRdb copy is limited to in-frame clones, with some not included. The sample lists fewer than 300,000 clones, roughly 90% occurring once. Between the trimmed V and J ends, which lost 4 bases and 0 bases, there was a span of 11 bases. The CDR3 is 15 amino acids. Per germline, CDR1 LNHDA and CDR2 SQIVND (reference sequence). This chain joins TRBV19 and TRBJ2-3, with TRBD1 as a possible D gene (6 bases). This TCR came from a man in his sixties who had recovered from COVID-19. The sequencing sample was made of peripheral blood. CDR3 in amino acids: CASSSPGVSTDTQYF. CDR3 coding DNA: TGTGCCAGTAGTAGCCCAGGGGTGAGCACAGATACGCAGTATTTT.